Listed below are T cell receptor beta chains from one sample, sequenced in a study of blood T cell repertoires in COVID-19. Assay: immunoSEQ multiplex PCR; the TCRdb copy retains only in-frame clones and omits some. This sample yields 100,000 to 150,000 clones, of which about four fifths are seen a single time; approximately 8.7% belongs to the top ten. The sample comprised peripheral blood. The receptor source for this set is a man aged 35 to 55 with active or convalescent COVID-19. Each CDR3 is given with its conserved first and last residue. Fields, in order: J gene, D gene, clone size, V gene, CDR3 DNA, CDR3 protein. The D gene is left open where the match is weak. Clone size appears in some rows only: once, few, many, or a class for an expanded clone.

TRBJ1-1,NA,NA,TRBV12-3/TRBV12-4,TGTGCCAGCAGCCCGCGGAGGGACACTGAAGCTTTCTTT,CASSPRRDTEAFF
TRBJ2-5,TRBD1,NA,TRBV15,TGTGCCACCAGCAGAGGATATTCCACGGGACAGGTCTTCGAGACCCAGTACTTC,CATSRGYSTGQVFETQYF
TRBJ1-1,NA,NA,TRBV30,TGTGCCTGGAGTGTAGAGTATACAGCGAACACTGAAGCTTTCTTT,CAWSVEYTANTEAFF
TRBJ2-1,TRBD2,NA,TRBV19,TGTGCCAGTAGTTCCTGGGCGGGGGGGCCAACTGAGCAGTTCTTC,CASSSWAGGPTEQFF
TRBJ1-1,TRBD1,once,TRBV6-4,TGTGCCAGCAGGCCGGGACAGGGGAACACTGAAGCTTTCTTT,CASRPGQGNTEAFF
TRBJ1-6,TRBD1,NA,TRBV5-3,TGTGCCAGAAGCGGGCCCTGGGACAGTAATAATTCACCCCTCCACTTT,CARSGPWDSNNSPLHF
TRBJ1-6,TRBD1,NA,TRBV3-1/TRBV3-2,TGTGCCAGCAGCCAAGGGGGACAGGGAATTTTCAGGTCACCCCTCCACTTT,CASSQGGQGIFRSPLHF
TRBJ2-2,TRBD2,NA,TRBV19,TGTGCCAGTAGCCTCAGCGGGGTTGACGGGGAGCTGTTTTTT,CASSLSGVDGELFF
TRBJ1-5,TRBD1,NA,TRBV6-5,TGTGCCAGCAGACCACAGGGGTCTAGCAATCAGCCCCAGCATTTT,CASRPQGSSNQPQHF
TRBJ2-3,TRBD2,NA,TRBV7-9,TGTGCCAGCAGCTTATGGGGGACTAGCAACTATACGCAGTATTTT,CASSLWGTSNYTQYF
TRBJ2-3,NA,NA,TRBV7-9,TGTGCCAGCAGCCCAAGCCCCGGGGGGCCAAGAGATACGCAGTATTTT,CASSPSPGGPRDTQYF
TRBJ2-3,TRBD1,few,TRBV2,TGTGCCAGGGGGCACGGGACAGGGGGCATCGGAACGCAGTATTTT,CARGHGTGGIGTQYF
TRBJ2-7,NA,NA,TRBV7-4,TGTGCCAGCACTCGGGGGGCAGGACTGCACGAGCAGTACTTC,CASTRGAGLHEQYF
TRBJ1-1,NA,NA,TRBV14,TGTGCCAGCAATGCCCAGGTGAACACTGAAGCTTTCTTT,CASNAQVNTEAFF
TRBJ1-4,TRBD1,NA,TRBV6-2/TRBV6-3,TGTGCCAGCAGTTACGACAGGGGAAATGAAAAACTGTTTTTT,CASSYDRGNEKLFF
TRBJ1-4,TRBD1,once,TRBV18,TGTGCCAGCTCGGCAAAGGGGGCGACTAATGAAAAACTGTTTTTT,CASSAKGATNEKLFF
TRBJ2-2,NA,NA,TRBV25-1,TGTGCCAGCAGCACGGGAGGGACAGTAGGGACCGGGGAGCTGTTTTTT,CASSTGGTVGTGELFF
TRBJ1-3,TRBD1,NA,TRBV7-9,TGTGCCAGCAGCTTAATTCGGACAGGAAGCTCTGGAAACACCATATATTTT,CASSLIRTGSSGNTIYF
TRBJ1-2,TRBD1,NA,TRBV7-2,TGTGCCAGCAGCACCGGACAGGGCTGGGGCTACACCTTC,CASSTGQGWGYTF
TRBJ2-3,NA,NA,TRBV25-1,TGTGCCAGCAGTCGGGTGGCAGGGCAGACAGATACGCAGTATTTT,CASSRVAGQTDTQYF
TRBJ2-3,NA,NA,TRBV12-5,TGTGCTAGTGGACTTCTGACAGATACGCAGTATTTT,CASGLLTDTQYF
TRBJ2-5,TRBD1,NA,TRBV5-4,TGTGCCAGCAGCTCCGGGACAGGGGCTACCAAAGAGACCCAGTACTTC,CASSSGTGATKETQYF
TRBJ2-3,TRBD2,NA,TRBV9,TGTGCCAGCAGCCCATCCCCCGGGTTAGCGGGACGCACAGATACGCAGTATTTT,CASSPSPGLAGRTDTQYF
TRBJ2-2,NA,NA,TRBV18,TGTGCCAGCTCACCGCTGAGGGACACCGGGGAGCTGTTTTTT,CASSPLRDTGELFF
TRBJ1-6,TRBD1,NA,TRBV6-5,TGTGCCAGCAGTTACCTGGCAGGGGGCAATTCACCCCTCCACTTT,CASSYLAGGNSPLHF
TRBJ2-7,NA,NA,TRBV18,TGTGCCAGCTCACCACTGACTTGGCACGAGCAGTACTTC,CASSPLTWHEQYF
TRBJ2-7,NA,NA,TRBV2,TGTGCCAGCAGTCCGAACGGACTTAAGAGCTACGAGCAGTACTTC,CASSPNGLKSYEQYF
TRBJ2-7,NA,NA,TRBV5-6,TGTGCCAGCAATCCCCTGGACAGCTTTTACGAGCAGTACTTC,CASNPLDSFYEQYF
TRBJ1-5,NA,NA,TRBV19,TGTGCCTGTTGGGGGGGCTGGGTGGGCAATCAGCCCCAGCATTTT,CACWGGWVGNQPQHF
TRBJ2-7,NA,once,TRBV9,TGTGCCAGCAGCGTAGATAGGAGGGGAGTCGAGCAGTACTTC,CASSVDRRGVEQYF
TRBJ1-4,TRBD1,NA,TRBV4-1,TGCGCCAGCAGCCATAGGGACAGTCGGCTGAGAACTAATGAAAAACTGTTTTTT,CASSHRDSRLRTNEKLFF
TRBJ2-5,TRBD2,NA,TRBV4-1,TGCGCCAGCAGCCAAGGGTGGGGGGGAGAGACCCAGTACTTC,CASSQGWGGETQYF
TRBJ1-2,NA,NA,TRBV3-1/TRBV3-2,TGTGCCAGCAGCCAAGTTGGGGCAACCTATGGCTACACCTTC,CASSQVGATYGYTF
TRBJ2-3,NA,NA,TRBV18,TGTGCCAGCTCACGACAGGCAGGACAGACCACAGATACGCAGTATTTT,CASSRQAGQTTDTQYF
TRBJ1-2,TRBD1,NA,TRBV3-1/TRBV3-2,TGTGCCAGCAGCCAAGCAGGGGGTCGGAATGGCTACACCTTC,CASSQAGGRNGYTF
TRBJ2-2,TRBD1,NA,TRBV6-5,TGTGCCACACAGGTGACAGGGGATACCGGGGAGCTGTTTTTT,CATQVTGDTGELFF
TRBJ1-5,NA,NA,TRBV6-5,TGTGCCAGCAGTTACTCTTACGGGAATAGCAATCAGCCCCAGCATTTT,CASSYSYGNSNQPQHF
TRBJ2-7,NA,NA,TRBV12-3/TRBV12-4,TGTGCCAGCAGCCTCAGTCCACACGAGCAGTACTTC,CASSLSPHEQYF
TRBJ1-3,NA,NA,TRBV12-3/TRBV12-4,TGTGCCAGCAGGGGGGGCTCTGGAAACACCATATATTTT,CASRGGSGNTIYF
TRBJ1-5,TRBD1,once,TRBV12-5,TGTGCTAGTGGTTTGGTAGTAGGGGGCGGGAATCAGCCCCAGCATTTT,CASGLVVGGGNQPQHF
TRBJ2-7,TRBD1,NA,TRBV6-4,TGTGCCACCCACTTTCCGGGACAGGGGTTCTACGAGCAGTACTTC,CATHFPGQGFYEQYF
TRBJ2-7,NA,NA,TRBV4-1,TGCGCCAGCAGCCAAGATCAGGGGCAAACTCTGGTAACCTACGAGCAGTACTTC,CASSQDQGQTLVTYEQYF
TRBJ2-5,TRBD1,NA,TRBV5-1,TGCGCCAGCAGACCGGGACAGGGGATCGAGACCCAGTACTTC,CASRPGQGIETQYF
TRBJ2-5,TRBD2,NA,TRBV10-3,TGTGCCATCAGCTCTATAGCGGGGGAGGTCGAGACCCAGTACTTC,CAISSIAGEVETQYF
TRBJ1-3,NA,NA,TRBV19,TGTGCCAGTATGGCAGGAAGCCTTGGAAACACCATATATTTT,CASMAGSLGNTIYF
TRBJ2-1,TRBD2,NA,TRBV29-1,TGCAGCGTTGAAAAGCGGGGGGGATACAATGAGCAGTTCTTC,CSVEKRGGYNEQFF
TRBJ2-3,TRBD1,NA,TRBV7-2,TGTGCCAGCAGCAGGGGGCGCAGCACAGATACGCAGTATTTT,CASSRGRSTDTQYF
TRBJ1-2,NA,NA,TRBV11-1,TGTGCCAGCAGCTCCACAGGGAAGGGTAACTATGGCTACACCTTC,CASSSTGKGNYGYTF
TRBJ1-4,TRBD1,NA,TRBV18,TGTGCCAGCTCACCAACAATACAGGGGGCGTACGAAAAACTGTTTTTT,CASSPTIQGAYEKLFF
TRBJ1-6,NA,once,TRBV27,TGTGCCAGCAGCCCTAGACCGAAGAGCTCCTATAATTCACCCCTCCACTTT,CASSPRPKSSYNSPLHF
TRBJ1-3,NA,NA,TRBV6-5,TGTGCCAGCACCCCTTCCCCCCCCTCTGGAAACACCATATATTTT,CASTPSPPSGNTIYF
TRBJ1-6,TRBD1,NA,TRBV7-2,TGTGCCAGCAGCTTGCGGGACAGGGGGAATTCACCCCTCCACTTT,CASSLRDRGNSPLHF
TRBJ1-2,NA,once,TRBV2,TGTGCCAGCAATGCGGGAACAGCTAACTATGGCTACACCTTC,CASNAGTANYGYTF
TRBJ2-5,TRBD2,NA,TRBV2,TGTGCCAGCAGTGTCCTCTCGGGGGGGCAAGAGACCCAGTACTTC,CASSVLSGGQETQYF
TRBJ2-3,NA,NA,TRBV7-3,TGTGCCAGCAGCGTGGACAGCTCCACAGATACGCAGTATTTT,CASSVDSSTDTQYF
TRBJ1-5,TRBD1,NA,TRBV5-6,TGTGCCAGCAGCTACACCGGGACAGGGGGCAACCAGCCCCAGCATTTT,CASSYTGTGGNQPQHF
TRBJ1-4,NA,NA,TRBV7-6,TGTGCCAGCAGCTTAGTAGGGCAGGGATTTGGTGAAAAACTGTTTTTT,CASSLVGQGFGEKLFF
TRBJ1-5,NA,once,TRBV14,TGTGCCAGCAGCCAAGGGGCGGGGCCCCAGCATTTT,CASSQGAGPQHF